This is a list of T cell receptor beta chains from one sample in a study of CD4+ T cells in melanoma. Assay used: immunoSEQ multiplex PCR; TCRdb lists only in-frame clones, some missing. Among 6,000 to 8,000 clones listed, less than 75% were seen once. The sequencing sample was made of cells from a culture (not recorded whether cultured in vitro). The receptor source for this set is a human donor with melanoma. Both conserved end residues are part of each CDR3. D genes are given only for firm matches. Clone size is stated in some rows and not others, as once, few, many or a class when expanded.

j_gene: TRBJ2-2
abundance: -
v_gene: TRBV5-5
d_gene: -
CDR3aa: CASTAFGELFF
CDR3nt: TGTGCCAGCACCGCCTTCGGGGAGCTGTTTTTT

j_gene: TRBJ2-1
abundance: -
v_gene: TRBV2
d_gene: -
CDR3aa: CASSETWGSYNEQFF
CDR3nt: TGTGCCAGCAGTGAAACGTGGGGCAGCTACAATGAGCAGTTCTTC

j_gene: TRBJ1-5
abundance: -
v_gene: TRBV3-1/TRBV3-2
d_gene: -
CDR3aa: CASSGGGWEPQHF
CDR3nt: TGTGCCAGCAGCGGGGGGGGCTGGGAGCCCCAGCATTTT

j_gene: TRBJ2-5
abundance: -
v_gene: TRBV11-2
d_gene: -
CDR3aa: CASSEVSWIIVDETQYF
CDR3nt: TGTGCCAGCAGTGAGGTGTCATGGATCATCGTCGACGAGACCCAGTACTTC

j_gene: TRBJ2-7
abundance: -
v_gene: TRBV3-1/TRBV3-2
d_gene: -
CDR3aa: CASSQQNRGGSYEQYF
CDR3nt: TGTGCCAGCAGCCAACAAAACAGGGGAGGTAGTTACGAGCAGTACTTC

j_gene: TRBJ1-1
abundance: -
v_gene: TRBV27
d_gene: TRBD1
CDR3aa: CASSFTGGEAFF
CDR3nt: TGTGCCAGCAGTTTCACAGGGGGGGAAGCTTTCTTT

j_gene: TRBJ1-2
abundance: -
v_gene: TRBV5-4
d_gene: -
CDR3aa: CASSSDGYGYTF
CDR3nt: TGTGCCAGCAGCTCGGACGGCTATGGCTACACCTTC

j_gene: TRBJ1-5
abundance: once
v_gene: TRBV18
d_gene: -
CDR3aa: CASSPDQPQHF
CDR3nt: TGTGCCAGCTCACCCGATCAGCCCCAGCATTTT

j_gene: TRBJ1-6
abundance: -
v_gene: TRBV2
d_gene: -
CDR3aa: CAGKAEPAYSYNSPLHF
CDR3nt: TGTGCCGGAAAGGCAGAGCCCGCTTACTCCTATAATTCACCCCTCCACTTT

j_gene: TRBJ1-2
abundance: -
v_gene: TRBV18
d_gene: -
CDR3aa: CASSRGSNYGYTF
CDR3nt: TGTGCCAGCTCAAGGGGGTCCAACTATGGCTACACCTTC

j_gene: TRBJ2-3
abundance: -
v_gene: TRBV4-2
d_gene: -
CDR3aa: CASSQERRGRVTDTQYF
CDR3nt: TGTGCCAGCAGCCAAGAGCGGAGGGGCCGGGTCACAGATACGCAGTATTTT

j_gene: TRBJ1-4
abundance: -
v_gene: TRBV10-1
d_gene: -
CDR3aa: CASSGPGRTNEKLFF
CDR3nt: TGCGCCAGCAGTGGCCCGGGTCGCACTAATGAAAAACTGTTTTTT

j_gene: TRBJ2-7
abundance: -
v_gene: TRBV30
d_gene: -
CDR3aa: CACAGQGLYEQYF
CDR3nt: TGTGCCTGCGCTGGGCAGGGTCTCTACGAGCAGTACTTC

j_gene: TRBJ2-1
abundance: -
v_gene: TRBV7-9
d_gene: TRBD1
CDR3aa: CASSPWTGDYSYNEQFF
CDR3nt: TGTGCCAGCAGCCCCTGGACAGGGGATTACTCCTACAATGAGCAGTTCTTC

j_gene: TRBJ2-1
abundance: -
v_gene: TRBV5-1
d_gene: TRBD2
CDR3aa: CASSLTSGGQDEQFF
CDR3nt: TGCGCCAGCAGCTTGACTAGCGGGGGTCAGGATGAGCAGTTCTTC

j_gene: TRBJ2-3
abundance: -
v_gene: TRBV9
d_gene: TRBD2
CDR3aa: CASSVGTSGVGDTQYF
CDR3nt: TGTGCCAGCAGCGTCGGGACTAGCGGGGTGGGAGATACGCAGTATTTT

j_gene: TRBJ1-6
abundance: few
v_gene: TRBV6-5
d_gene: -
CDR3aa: CASRVKGGHNSPLHF
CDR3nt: TGTGCCAGCAGGGTAAAGGGAGGCCATAATTCACCCCTCCACTTT